The 18 T cell receptor beta chains given below trace back to one sample, sequenced in a study of T cells in Graves' hyperthyroidism and ophthalmopathy. Amplified TCR beta CDR3 regions came from RNA transcripts. Using the HTBI primer set, a first-round RT-PCR was run on the TCR CDR3. TCRdb fed the multiplex PCR reads into MiXCR, producing one record per CDR3 protein. Of 400,000 to 500,000 distinct CDR3 sequences in the sample, 14% to 15% were seen once. The specimen sequenced was blood. Receptors were obtained from a man aged 18 to 30 with Graves' ophthalmopathy.

The genes are TRBV6-5 and TRBJ1-3, with no clear D. CDR1 MNHEY and CDR2 SVGAGI come from the germline V gene. The CDR3 contains 14 residues. V lost 2 bases and J lost 8, with 13 bases in between. CDR3 DNA: TGTGCCAGCAGTTACATCCCCAAAGGCCACACCATATATTTT. It yields the protein CASSYIPKGHTIYF.

For this clonotype: A much larger clone lies a single base off, so this may be a read error. Without the conserved terminal phenylalanine or tryptophan, this CDR3 likely stems from a read error. The gene calls are TRBV12-3 or TRBV12-4 and TRBJ1-1, with D unresolved. With 2 bases removed from V and 1 base from J, the gap between germline ends came to 8 bases. The CDR3 has 14 residues. The CDR3 nucleotides are TGTGCCAGCAGTTTACCCTGGGGGAACACTGAAGCTTTCCTT. Protein: CASSLPWGNTEAFL.

This clonotype was observed at least ten times. This rearrangement joins TRBV7-8 to TRBJ1-4, with no clear D. The V and J ends lost 6 bases and 2 bases respectively, with 7 bases between them. Germline CDR1 SGHVS, CDR2 FQNEAQ. CDR3 size: 13 residues. The CDR3 loop is CASRRATNEKLFF. The CDR3 nucleotides read TGTGCCAGCAGGCGAGCCACTAATGAAAAACTGTTTTTT.

This clonotype was observed at least ten times. V is TRBV5-6 and J is TRBJ1-1; D call uncertain. CDR1 SGHDT and CDR2 YYEEEE come from the germline V gene. There are 16 residues in the CDR3. Trimming removed 4 bases at V and 4 bases at J, with 20 bases between. The CDR3 bases are TGTGCCAGCAGCCGAGTGTCATTCATCGGGGTCACTGAAGCTTTCTTT. Amino acid sequence: CASSRVSFIGVTEAFF.

There are many counts of this clonotype. The chain couples TRBV7-9 to TRBJ2-7, with D possibly TRBD2 on 6 matching bases. Germline values: CDR1 SEHNR, CDR2 FQNEAQ (reference sequence). The V end lost 4 bases, the J end lost 5 bases, and 15 bases lay between the germline ends. The CDR3 covers 14 residues. CDR3 region: CASSWGTLGDEQYF. CDR3 DNA sequence: TGTGCCAGCAGCTGGGGGACTCTCGGGGACGAGCAGTACTTC. The full variable domain, with the rest looked up from reference TRBV7-9 and TRBJ2-7, is DTGVSQNPRHKITKRGQNVTFRCDPISEHNRLYWYRQTLGQGPEFLTYFQNEAQLEKSRLLSDRFSAERPKGSFSTLEIQRTEQGDSAMYLCASSWGTLGDEQYFGPGTRLTVT.

The rearrangement links TRBV5-1 to TRBJ2-2; 14 positions match TRBD2. CDR3 length: 20 residues. Germline V gene data show CDR1 as SGHRS and CDR2 as YFSETQ. V was pared by 3 bases and J by 5 bases, with 15 bases of the junction left unmatched. CDR3 amino acids: CASSYGTSGGPFHNTGELFF. The CDR3 DNA sequence: TGCGCCAGCAGCTATGGGACTAGCGGGGGACCTTTCCATAATACCGGGGAGCTGTTTTTT.

As concerns this clonotype: The junction does not match germline at one end; this may be a read error. The CDR3: CASLGQETQYF. The CDR3 bases are TGCGCCAGTCTTGGACAAGAGACCCAGTACTTC. The J gene is TRBJ2-5, the V gene TRBV13; D gene uncertain. The CDR3 sequence is 11 residues long. Germline V gives CDR1 PRHDT, CDR2 FYEKMQ (reference sequence).

This clonotype has a count of ten or more. The J gene is TRBJ2-5, the V gene TRBV6-1; 10 bases match TRBD1. CDR1 MNHNS and CDR2 SASEGT come from the germline V gene. V trimming: 3 bases; J trimming: 5 bases; junction bases outside the gene matches: 6. The CDR3 contains 15 residues. The CDR3 protein is CASSDPGQGWETQYF. DNA for the CDR3: TGTGCCAGCAGTGATCCGGGACAGGGGTGGGAGACCCAGTACTTC.

There are many counts of this clonotype. The rearrangement uses TRBV5-8 and TRBJ1-1, with a tentative D call TRBD1 (6 bases). The CDR3 is made up of 14 amino acids. Trimming left V 6 bases short and J 1 base short, with 13 bases between. From germline, CDR1 is SGHTS and CDR2 YDEGEE. This CDR3 reads CASMLGGSNTEAFF. The CDR3 DNA is TGTGCCAGCATGCTCGGGGGCTCGAACACTGAAGCTTTCTTT.

This clonotype was seen repeatedly, ten times or more. V gene TRBV20-1 combines with J gene TRBJ2-5, with 7 bases lining up with TRBD2. There are 14 residues in the CDR3. The trim removed 1 base at V and 5 bases at J, leaving 7 bases unmatched. Germline V gene lookup returns CDR1 DFQATT and CDR2 SNEGSKA (reference sequence). The CDR3 DNA reads as TGCAGTGCTAGAGGGGCGGGGGAGACCGAGACCCAGTACTTC. It codes for CSARGAGETETQYF.

This clonotype was counted at least ten times. The rearrangement links TRBV4-2 to TRBJ2-3; TRBD2 is a possible D gene (5 bases). V shed 1 base and J shed 5 bases, with 10 bases lying between them. CDR3 length: 14 residues. Germline V lookup: CDR1 LGHNA, CDR2 YNFKEQ. CDR3 in DNA: TGTGCCAGCAGCCAAGGGGGTAGCGTAGATACGCAGTATTTT. Amino acids: CASSQGGSVDTQYF.

Regarding this clonotype: One end of the junction is discordant with germline, which a read error may explain. V and J are TRBV27 and TRBJ1-2, with a tentative D call TRBD1 (5 bases). Germline V CDR1 and CDR2: MNHEY, SMNVEV (reference sequence). The CDR3 extends over 12 amino acids. The CDR3 DNA reads as TGTGCCAGCAGTTCCGACAGACTAACTATGTCCTTC. Its translation is CASSSDRLTMSF.

CDR3 sequence: CASSLSGALETQYF. The CDR3 coding sequence is TGTGCCAGCAGTTTATCGGGAGCCTTGGAGACCCAGTACTTC. This rearrangement joins TRBV28 to TRBJ2-5; tentatively, D is TRBD2 (6 bases). The CDR3 runs to 14 residues. V lost 1 base, J lost 5 bases, and 11 bases lay in between. CDR1 and CDR2 (germline): MDHEN, SYDVKM. The full variable domain, rest sourced from reference TRBV28 and TRBJ2-5, is DVKVTQSSRYLVKRTGEKVFLECVQDMDHENMFWYRQDPGLGLRLIYFSYDVKMKEKGDIPEGYSVSREKKERFSLILESASTNQTSMYLCASSLSGALETQYFGPGTRLLVL.

Many counts were recorded for this clonotype. This chain uses TRBV2 with TRBJ2-3; 7 nucleotides agree with TRBD1. Germline-derived CDR1 and CDR2 are SNHLY and FYNNEI. V was pared by 6 bases and J by 4 bases, with 4 bases of the junction left unmatched. The CDR3 is 13 residues long. The CDR3 DNA follows: TGTGCCAGCAGCCGGGACAGCGCAGATACGCAGTATTTT. This sequence encodes CASSRDSADTQYF.

This clonotype was detected ten times or more. The rearrangement uses TRBV18 and TRBJ2-3; D possibly corresponds to TRBD2 (6 bases). Trimming stripped 3 bases from V and 2 bases from J, with 12 bases between. Per germline, CDR1 KGHSH and CDR2 LQKENI. The CDR3 consists of 15 residues. The CDR3 protein is CASSPPGAFTDTQYF. For the CDR3, the DNA is TGTGCCAGCTCACCCCCGGGAGCCTTCACAGATACGCAGTATTTT.

In its sample, this clonotype was seen many times. The genes are TRBV27 and TRBJ1-2, with D possibly being TRBD1 (6 bases). Germline CDR1 MNHEY, CDR2 SMNVEV (reference sequence). This CDR3 has 13 residues. The V end was cut by 6 bases, the J end by 3 bases, with 11 bases between. The CDR3 DNA reads TGTGCCAGCAGGCTCGGGACATACTATGGCTACACCTTC. Translated, it gives CASRLGTYYGYTF.

The J gene is TRBJ1-2, the V gene TRBV5-6; TRBD1 matches at 8 bases. Germline CDR1 and CDR2: SGHDT and YYEEEE. Germline trimming cut 4 bases from V and 4 bases from J; bases unmatched to any gene: 6. The CDR3 contains 14 residues. CDR3 sequence: CASSTGQGAYGYTF. DNA for the CDR3: TGTGCCAGCAGCACCGGGCAGGGGGCCTATGGCTACACCTTC. The full variable domain, with the rest looked up from reference TRBV5-6 and TRBJ1-2, is DAGVTQSPTHLIKTRGQQVTLRCSPKSGHDTVSWYQQALGQGPQFIFQYYEEEERQRGNFPDRFSGHQFPNYSSELNVNALLLGDSALYLCASSTGQGAYGYTFGSGTRLTVV.

This clonotype was seen only a few times. The V call is TRBV7-2, the J call TRBJ1-5; D unclear. CDR1 is SGHTA, CDR2 FQGNSA, per germline. V lost 3 bases to trimming and J lost 6 bases, with 18 bases between them. There are 16 residues in the CDR3. The CDR3 nucleotides are TGTGCCAGCAGCTTTCGGTCCTCCTCGCCTAGTCAGCCCCAGCATTTT. Its protein product is CASSFRSSSPSQPQHF.